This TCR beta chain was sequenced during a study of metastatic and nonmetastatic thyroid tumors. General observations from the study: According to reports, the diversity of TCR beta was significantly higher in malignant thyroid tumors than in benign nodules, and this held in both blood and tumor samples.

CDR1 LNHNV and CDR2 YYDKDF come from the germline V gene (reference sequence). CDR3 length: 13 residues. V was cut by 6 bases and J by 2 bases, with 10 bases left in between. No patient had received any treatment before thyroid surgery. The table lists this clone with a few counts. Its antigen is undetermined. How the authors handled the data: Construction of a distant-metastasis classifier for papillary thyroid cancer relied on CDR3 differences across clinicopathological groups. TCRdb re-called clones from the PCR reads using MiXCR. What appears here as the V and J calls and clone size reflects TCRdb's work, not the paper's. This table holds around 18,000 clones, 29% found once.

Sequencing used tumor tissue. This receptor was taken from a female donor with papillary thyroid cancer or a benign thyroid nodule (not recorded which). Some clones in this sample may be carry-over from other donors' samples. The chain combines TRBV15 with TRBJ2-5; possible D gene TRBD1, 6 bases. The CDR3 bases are TGTGCCACCAGGACAGGCCATCAAGAGACCCAGTACTTC. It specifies CATRTGHQETQYF.